This is a list of T cell receptor beta chains from one sample in a study of blood T cell repertoires in COVID-19. Sequencing used immunoSEQ multiplex PCR; TCRdb keeps in-frame clones, though not all of them. The sample shows around 200,000 clones, less than 90% of them seen only once. Sequenced material: peripheral blood. The receptor source for this set is a woman in her fifties or sixties with acute or convalescent COVID-19. Each CDR3 is given without its conserved first and last residue. The order of the fields is V gene, J gene, CDR3 protein.

>TRBV5-6|TRBJ2-7
ASSWGTALYEQY
>TRBV5-1|TRBJ2-1
ASSLVGRGDSYNEQF
>TRBV6-2/TRBV6-3|TRBJ2-5
ASSLPGLAFQETQY
>TRBV30|TRBJ1-6
AWRTRGESPLH
>TRBV5-4|TRBJ2-7
ASSLMSEQY
>TRBV7-2|TRBJ1-1
ASSLQAEAF
>TRBV11-2|TRBJ1-1
ASSKGGRNTEAF
>TRBV7-2|TRBJ2-1
ASSWTSGPYNEQF
>TRBV6-2/TRBV6-3|TRBJ2-7
ASSLRWEQY
>TRBV5-1|TRBJ1-2
ASSLGGTGGSYGYT
>TRBV5-1|TRBJ1-6
ASSRAGSSYNSPLH
>TRBV19|TRBJ1-2
ASSIIWTGVPNYGYT
>TRBV24-1|TRBJ2-1
ATSDQTGGEQF
>TRBV2|TRBJ2-7
ASSDGLAGREGQY
>TRBV30|TRBJ2-2
AWSVEGSGELF
>TRBV5-1|TRBJ2-3
ASSLVLTSTDTQY
>TRBV5-5|TRBJ2-5
ASSPGTSGVRTQY
>TRBV5-4|TRBJ2-3
ASSPAGGPTDTQY
>TRBV4-1|TRBJ1-4
ASSQVQGANEKLF
>TRBV10-3|TRBJ1-4
AISEGQDEKLF
>TRBV6-5|TRBJ2-3
ASSYGLAGDTQY
>TRBV30|TRBJ1-1
AWSPGQGYSEAF
>TRBV5-1|TRBJ2-1
ASSSGQGGYNEQF
>TRBV6-5|TRBJ2-7
ASREIISYEQY
>TRBV27|TRBJ1-1
ASSLTGIYTEAF
>TRBV5-1|TRBJ1-1
ASSLAGQTNTEAF
>TRBV29-1|TRBJ1-1
SVEVDINRPTEAF
>TRBV21-1|TRBJ1-1
ASSKKRRGMNTEAF
>TRBV28|TRBJ2-2
ASSSPARTGPGELF
>TRBV12-3/TRBV12-4|TRBJ1-1
ASSFGTGDAF
>TRBV19|TRBJ1-5
ASSIRYSNQPQH
>TRBV14|TRBJ2-7
ASSQFSVNSYEQY
>TRBV6-6|TRBJ1-2
ASSYSTGGGYT
>TRBV30|TRBJ2-1
ASRRGGLDEQF
>TRBV5-1|TRBJ2-3
ASSLGQSTDTQY
>TRBV7-2|TRBJ2-3
ASSSNPTMMDTQY
>TRBV27|TRBJ1-6
ASSGGRGVNNSPLH
>TRBV12-3/TRBV12-4|TRBJ1-1
ASSQAGGEKAF
>TRBV11-2|TRBJ2-3
ASKRGASTDTQY
>TRBV27|TRBJ2-2
ATGHGQGNTGELF
>TRBV7-2|TRBJ1-1
ASSLARERTEAF
>TRBV6-5|TRBJ2-5
ASSLGQGAQETQY
>TRBV3-1/TRBV3-2|TRBJ1-1
ASSHPDRGGTEAF
>TRBV6-2/TRBV6-3|TRBJ2-7
ASSLRTSGNSEQY
>TRBV12-3/TRBV12-4|TRBJ1-3
ASSSLPTIY
>TRBV10-2|TRBJ2-7
ASSRDTYYEQY